This entry describes one T cell receptor beta chain. Its antigen is currently not known. No clone much larger than this one lies a single base away; base qualities are absent. The library was generated by RT-PCR. Sequencer: Illumina HiSeq 2500. TCRdb's own reprocessing of the public reads used fastp at Q25 and MiXCR and kept productive beta chains. Each CDR3 protein appears once, grouped with its most common genes and DNA. The sample records about 540,000 distinct CDR3 sequences, around 25% of which are singletons. Of the sample, about 2.8% falls within the top ten clones. The data were obtained in a study of response to subunit inactivated influenza vaccine (dated 2018 in TCRdb). General notes on the study: The study used deep quantitative T cell receptor repertoire profiling to track responses to a trivalent subunit inactivated influenza vaccine.

What the authors observed across the whole study: The authors proposed that each seasonal influenza vaccination may bring in only a limited number of new T cells.

The germline V gene specifies SNHLY as CDR1 and FYNNEI as CDR2. Deletion took 3 bases off V and 2 bases off J, with a span of 9 bases between the germline ends. The CDR3 has 14 amino acids, counting the end cysteine and phenylalanine. Just CDR3 DNA is preserved here, 42 bases in frame from base 1. The same data also contributed to another study, on T cells expressing NK-cell markers. From that second study: The TCR beta cDNA libraries were made using 5'RACE template switching, a step that added both a universal primer site and unique molecular identifiers. In sorted CD3+CD56+NKG2C+, CD3+CD56+NKG2C- and CD3+CD56-NKG2C+ T-cell subsets from several donors, TCR beta-chain repertoires were profiled. Of the eight sequenced donors, seven were found to be HCMV-seropositive and one was found to be HCMV-seronegative. In several experiments an anti-gammadeltaTCR antibody was added to restrict sorting to alphabetaTCR-expressing T cells. For about 6 donors, the dominant CD3+CD56+NKG2C+ clonotypes were among the top 10 CD8+ clonotypes and accounted for roughly 1.0-8% of CD8+ T cells. Those dominant clonotypes were again the most abundant among CD3+CD56-NKG2C+ cells in a handful of donors, at roughly 25-60.1%. Whether the expanded NKG2C-expressing T cell clones were specific for HCMV antigens was left unclear. The study sequenced eight donors, all healthy volunteers chosen at random: three men and five women. HCMV-specific IgG was detected in serum with a commercial ELISA kit to determine HCMV serostatus. Peripheral blood mononuclear cells were isolated from blood by Ficoll density gradient centrifugation. CD4+ and CD8+ T cells were isolated from PBMC by magnetic immunoseparation with Miltenyi isolation kits. Synthesis of cDNA was primed from the TCR beta constant segment and was followed by two consecutive PCR amplification steps. The libraries were sequenced on Illumina HiSeq 2000/2500, MiSeq or NextSeq, producing 2 x 150 bp reads. MIGEC handled demultiplexing of the reads and grouping by UMI, while MiTCR was used to assemble and quantify clonotypes. To exclude erroneous sequences, only TCR cDNA sequences supported by at least two reads were retained. The tcR package was used for downstream repertoire analysis, with clonotypes matched between fractions based on CDR3 nucleotide sequence plus V segment. VDJmatch was used to annotate antigen specificity against VDJdb, with one amino acid substitution in CDR3 allowed.

This clonotype was obtained from a man in his fifties who received an inactivated influenza vaccine. Donor details come from another sample of the same person, matched by shared clones. Recombination connected TRBV2 to TRBJ2-3; the D gene remains uncertain. Specimen: CD4+ T cells sorted from PBMCs, collected 11 to 12 days after vaccination. The sequence in DNA is TGTGCCAGCAGTGAGATGATTACCACAGATACGCAGTATTTT. It codes for CASSEMITTDTQYF. The entire variable domain, with the stretches around the CDR3 drawn from the reference TRBV2 and TRBJ2-3 proteins, is EPEVTQTPSHQVTQMGQEVILRCVPISNHLYFYWYRQILGQKVEFLVSFYNNEISEKSEIFDDQFSVERPDGSNFTLKIRSTKLEDSAMYFCASSEMITTDTQYFGPGTRLTVL.